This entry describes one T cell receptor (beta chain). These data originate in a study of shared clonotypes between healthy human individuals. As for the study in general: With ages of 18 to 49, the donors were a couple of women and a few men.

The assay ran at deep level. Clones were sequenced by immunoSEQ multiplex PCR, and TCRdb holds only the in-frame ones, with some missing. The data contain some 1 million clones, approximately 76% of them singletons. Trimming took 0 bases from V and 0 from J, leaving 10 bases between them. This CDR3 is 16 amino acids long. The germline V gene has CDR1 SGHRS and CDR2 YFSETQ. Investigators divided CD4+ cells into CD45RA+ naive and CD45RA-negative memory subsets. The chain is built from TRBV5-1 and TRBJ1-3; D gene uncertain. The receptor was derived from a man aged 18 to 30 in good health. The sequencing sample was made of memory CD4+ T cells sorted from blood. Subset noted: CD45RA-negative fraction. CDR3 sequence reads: CASSLDQRNSGNTIYF. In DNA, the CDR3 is TGCGCCAGCAGCTTGGATCAGCGGAACTCTGGAAACACCATATATTTT.